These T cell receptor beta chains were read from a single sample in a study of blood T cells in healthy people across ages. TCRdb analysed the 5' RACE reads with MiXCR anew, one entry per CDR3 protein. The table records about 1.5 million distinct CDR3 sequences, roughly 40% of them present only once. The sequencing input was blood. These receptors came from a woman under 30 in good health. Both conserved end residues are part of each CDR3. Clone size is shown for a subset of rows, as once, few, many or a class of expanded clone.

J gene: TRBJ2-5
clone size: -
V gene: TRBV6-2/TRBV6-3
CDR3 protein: CVSSPGLRTQYF

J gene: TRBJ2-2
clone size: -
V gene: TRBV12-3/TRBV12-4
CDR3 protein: CASTLKNTGELFF

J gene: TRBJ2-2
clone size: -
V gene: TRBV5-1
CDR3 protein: CASSHDPAREGTGELFF

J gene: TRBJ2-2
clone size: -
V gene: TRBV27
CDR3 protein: CASSYSGTAHGELFF

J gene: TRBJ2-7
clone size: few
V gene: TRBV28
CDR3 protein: CASSPPGQGAVEQYF

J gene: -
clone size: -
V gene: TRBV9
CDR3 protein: CASSARDGTGTYEQYF

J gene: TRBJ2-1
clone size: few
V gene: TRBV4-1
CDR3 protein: CASSHPLRSDSYNEQFF

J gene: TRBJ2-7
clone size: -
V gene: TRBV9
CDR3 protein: CASSGKTGPLGNEQYF

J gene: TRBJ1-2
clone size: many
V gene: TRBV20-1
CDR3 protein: CSALYGYTF

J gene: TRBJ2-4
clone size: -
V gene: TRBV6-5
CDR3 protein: CASSRDRGCRLYF

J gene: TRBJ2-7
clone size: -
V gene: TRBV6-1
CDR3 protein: CASSANGGGTYEQYF

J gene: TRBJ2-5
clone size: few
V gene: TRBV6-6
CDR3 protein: CASELQQGGETQYF

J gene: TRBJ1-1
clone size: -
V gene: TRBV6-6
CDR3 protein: CASIWDRDYSEAFF

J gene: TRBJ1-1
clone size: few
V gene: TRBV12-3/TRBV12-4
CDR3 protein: CASIGTGGAFF

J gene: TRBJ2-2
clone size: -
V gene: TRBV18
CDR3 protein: CASSPPAGGAGELFF

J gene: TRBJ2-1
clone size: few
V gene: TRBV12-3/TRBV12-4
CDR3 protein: CATTGGGSRNEQFF

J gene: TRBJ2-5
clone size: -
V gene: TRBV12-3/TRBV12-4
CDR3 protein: CASSLGLAGGSRETQYF

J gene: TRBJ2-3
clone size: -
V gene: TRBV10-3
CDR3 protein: CAISRTSGDTQYF

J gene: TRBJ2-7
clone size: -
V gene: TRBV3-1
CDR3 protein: CASSQDPLSGYEQYF

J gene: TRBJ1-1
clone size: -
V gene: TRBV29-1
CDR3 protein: CSVEGVVNTEAFF

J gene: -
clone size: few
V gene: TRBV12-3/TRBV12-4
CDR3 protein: CASSSIPPHYEQYF

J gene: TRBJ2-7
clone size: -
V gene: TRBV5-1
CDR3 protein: CASSLTTGTGGNEQYF

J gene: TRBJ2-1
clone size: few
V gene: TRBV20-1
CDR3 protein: CSARPRLAESNSYNEQFF

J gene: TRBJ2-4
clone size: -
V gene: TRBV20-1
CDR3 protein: CSAPDKGLAKNIQYF